This T cell receptor beta chain was identified during a study of T-cell memory formation after mild COVID-19. Looking at the study overall: Most TCR clusters belonged to a single donor. Notes on the study in general: Among clones contracting day 15 to 85, CD4/CD8 was balanced, whereas later expanders leaned CD4+. Pre-infection memory showed some responding clones, and this suggested that cross-reactive memory joined. Second-wave clones that peaked on day 37 lacked confirmed SARS-CoV-2 specificity.

This clonotype was recorded at least ten times. Its specificity is not known. The J segment lost 5 bases and the V segment lost 4 bases, leaving 14 bases of the junction unmatched. Germline CDR1 reads SGHKS; CDR2 reads YYEKEE (reference sequence). This CDR3 is 17 amino acids long. A single record per CDR3 protein comes from TCRdb applying MiXCR to the 5' RACE reads. There are about 50,000 distinct CDR3 sequences in the sample; 12% occur only once, and approximately 24% lies in the top ten. The origin of this receptor is a man aged 18 to 29 who had mild COVID-19 (a few samples of this study predate the infection). Cell type and time point are not known. The rearrangement joins TRBV5-5 to TRBJ2-7, with TRBD1 matching over 11 bases. Source material: PBMCs or a T cell subset sorted from them (not recorded which). DNA for the CDR3: TGTGCCAGCAGCCGGAATCCCGGGACAGGGGGAGTCGACGAGCAGTACGTC. This codes for CASSRNPGTGGVDEQYV.